One and the same sample provided the 12 T cell receptor beta chains below, sequenced in a study of control samples from healthy donors and cancer patients. The table came from immunoSEQ multiplex PCR; TCRdb's copy has only in-frame clones and leaves some out. The repertoire holds about 120,000 clones, around 90% seen once, with roughly 2.5% in the top ten. Sequenced material: blood. These receptors originate from a woman in her seventies in good health.

CDR3 residues: CASKANSAGNEQYF. The CDR3 DNA follows: TGTGCCAGTAAAGCCAACTCCGCCGGCAACGAGCAGTACTTC. V and J are TRBV19 and TRBJ2-7; D is uncertain. This CDR3 contains 14 residues. Trimming left V 7 bases short and J 5 bases short, with 18 bases between. CDR1 is LNHDA and CDR2 is SQIVND in the germline V gene (reference sequence).

This chain joins TRBV19 and TRBJ2-2; possibly TRBD1 for D (6 bases). The CDR3 runs to 15 residues. With 3 bases removed from V and 4 bases from J, the gap between germline ends came to 12 bases. CDR1 is LNHDA, CDR2 SQIVND, per germline (reference sequence). The CDR3 coding sequence is TGTGCCAGTAGTATTTACAGGGATGGCACCGGGGAGCTGTTTTTT. It yields the protein CASSIYRDGTGELFF.

The genes are TRBV3-1 (or the pseudogene TRBV3-2) and TRBJ2-1; 7 bases line up with TRBD1. CDR1 is LGHDT, CDR2 YNNKEL, per germline (reference sequence). This CDR3 comprises 15 residues. J gave up 6 bases and V 1 base, and 6 bases lay outside the gene matches. CDR3 sequence: CASSQGGTALNEQFF. For the CDR3, the DNA is TGTGCCAGCAGCCAAGGTGGGACAGCACTCAATGAGCAGTTCTTC.

V and J are TRBV6-5 and TRBJ2-1; tentative D call: TRBD1 (6 bases). V was shortened by 5 bases and J by 2 bases, with 13 bases between the two germline ends. The germline V gene encodes CDR1 MNHEY and CDR2 SVGAGI. This CDR3 region has 15 residues. In DNA, the CDR3 is TGTGCCAGCAGTACAGGGCCCTCTACCTACAATGAGCAGTTCTTC. Amino acids: CASSTGPSTYNEQFF.

This sequence joins TRBV28 and TRBJ2-1; D tentatively reads TRBD1 or TRBD2 (5 bases each). CDR3 length: 13 amino acids. V was clipped by 7 bases and J by 7 bases, with 14 bases between them. Germline V lookup: CDR1 MDHEN, CDR2 SYDVKM. The CDR3 reads CASTPPGTNEQFF. The CDR3, as DNA: TGTGCCAGCACCCCCCCGGGGACGAATGAGCAGTTCTTC.

This chain links TRBV4-1 with TRBJ2-7; 15 bases agree with TRBD2. This CDR3 contains 17 residues. Germline V gene sequence: CDR1 MGHRA, CDR2 YSYEKL. With 4 bases clipped from V and 0 bases from J, the junction kept 4 bases outside the gene matches. CDR3 DNA: TGCGCCAGCAGCCCGGGGACTAGCGGGGGGCTCTCCTACGAGCAGTACTTC. Amino acid sequence: CASSPGTSGGLSYEQYF.

The chain links TRBV4-2 to TRBJ1-1; 7 bases fit TRBD1. Germline V gene sequence: CDR1 LGHNA, CDR2 YNFKEQ. The length of the CDR3 is 15 residues. The V and J ends lost 0 bases and 5 bases, in that order; junction bases with no gene match: 6. The CDR3 DNA follows: TGTGCCAGCAGCCAAGAGCTAGGGGGCGGGACTGAAGCTTTCTTT. Amino acid sequence: CASSQELGGGTEAFF.

The rearrangement uses TRBV12-5 and TRBJ1-1; 8 positions agree with TRBD1. The germline gives CDR1 LGHNT, CDR2 FRNRAP. The CDR3 sequence is 14 residues long. V dropped 1 base and J dropped 5; count of bases not matched to a gene: 3. This CDR3 is CASGLEQGETEAFF. DNA for the CDR3: TGTGCTAGTGGTTTGGAACAGGGGGAGACTGAAGCTTTCTTT.

The CDR3 loop is CASSQDRHSGNTIYF. The CDR3 region has the DNA TGCGCCAGCAGCCAAGATCGTCACTCTGGAAACACCATATATTTT. The chain combines TRBV4-3 with TRBJ1-3; D call uncertain. The CDR3 spans 15 residues. CDR1 is LGHNA, CDR2 YSLEER, per germline. Deletions cut 0 bases from V and 0 bases from J, with 6 bases between.

The rearrangement links TRBV7-2 to TRBJ1-2; D gene unclear. This CDR3 has 13 amino acids. Trimming shortened V by 2 bases and J by 3 bases, and 7 bases separated the two germline ends. Germline V lookup: CDR1 SGHTA, CDR2 FQGNSA. The CDR3: CASSLYGDYGYTF. CDR3 nucleotides: TGTGCCAGCAGCTTATACGGGGACTATGGCTACACCTTC.

The chain recombines TRBV9 with TRBJ1-5; TRBD1 is a possible D gene (5 bases). The CDR3 runs to 15 residues. V was pared by 2 bases and J by 2 bases, with 11 bases between. In germline, CDR1 is SGDLS, CDR2 YYNGEE. CDR3 amino acids: CASSVGQSGNQPQHF. The DNA of the CDR3 is TGTGCCAGCAGCGTGGGGCAGTCGGGCAATCAGCCCCAGCATTTT.

This clone was counted only a few times. The chain combines TRBV5-6 with TRBJ1-5; D is unresolved. The V gene lost 2 bases and the J gene lost 0 bases, with 12 bases spanning the gap. The CDR3 consists of 16 residues. The germline V gene encodes CDR1 SGHDT and CDR2 YYEEEE. The CDR3 sequence: CASSLGGLNSNQPQHF. The DNA for the CDR3 is TGTGCCAGCAGCTTAGGAGGGTTGAATAGCAATCAGCCCCAGCATTTT.